A single sample is the source of the 22 T cell receptor beta chains below, sequenced in a study of cytotoxic CD8 clonotypes in ibrutinib-treated CLL. Sequenced by immunoSEQ multiplex PCR; TCRdb stores in-frame clones only, minus some. The table lists some 93,000 clones, around four fifths of them singletons. The sample here was PBMCs, taken after 12 months of ibrutinib treatment. These receptors came from a human donor with chronic lymphocytic leukemia.

V and J are TRBV27 and TRBJ1-1, with D hard to call. Trimming shortened V by 6 bases and J by 1 base, and 12 bases separated the two germline ends. Germline loops: CDR1 MNHEY, CDR2 SMNVEV (reference sequence). The CDR3 length is 14 residues. Written as DNA, the CDR3 is TGTGCCAGCAGCCTCTTAGGTCGGAACACTGAAGCTTTCTTT. Translating it yields CASSLLGRNTEAFF.

The chain's CDR3 is CASSATSGTFGDTQYF. CDR3 bases: TGTGCCAGCAGCGCGACTAGCGGGACCTTCGGAGATACGCAGTATTTT. The chain links TRBV7-2 to TRBJ2-3, with TRBD2 matching over 11 bases. From germline, CDR1 is SGHTA and CDR2 FQGNSA. V was pared by 5 bases and J by 5 bases, with 9 bases of the junction left unmatched. There are 16 residues in the CDR3.

The chain carries TRBV19 and TRBJ2-4; D assignment may be TRBD1 or TRBD2 (5 bases each). The CDR3 runs to 11 residues. CDR1 and CDR2 (germline): LNHDA, SQIVND (reference sequence). V was trimmed by 6 bases and J by 13 bases, leaving 13 bases between them. The CDR3 DNA is TGTGCCAGTAGAAGGGGCGAGGGGCAGTACTTC. It is translated as CASRRGEGQYF.

This clone has a handful of counts. V and J are TRBV5-1 and TRBJ2-5; D call uncertain. The length of the CDR3 is 15 residues. Trimming removed 0 bases from V and 5 bases from J, with 14 bases in between. Per the germline V gene, CDR1 is SGHRS and CDR2 is YFSETQ. CDR3 bases: TGCGCCAGCAGCTTGGGGGTCCCAGCGCAGGAGACCCAGTACTTC. Translating it yields CASSLGVPAQETQYF.

This chain uses TRBV5-6 with TRBJ1-2; maybe TRBD1 (6 bases). Trimming took 3 bases from V and 8 from J, leaving 17 bases between them. Germline V gene data show CDR1 as SGHDT and CDR2 as YYEEEE. The CDR3 loop spans 14 amino acids. CDR3: CASSSGTSLRGYTF. CDR3 in DNA: TGTGCCAGCAGCTCAGGGACAAGTCTACGAGGCTACACCTTC.

This chain connects TRBV5-1 to TRBJ2-6; D may be TRBD1 (6 bases). The CDR3 length is 17 residues. V gave up 3 bases and J gave up 1 base, with 14 bases separating them. The germline V gene has CDR1 SGHRS and CDR2 YFSETQ. The CDR3 is CASSSGTFGSGANVLTF. In DNA form, the CDR3 reads TGCGCCAGCAGCTCCGGGACATTCGGGTCTGGGGCCAACGTCCTGACTTTC.

This clone was picked up one time. CDR3 protein: CASKNRVGEKLFF. In DNA form, the CDR3 reads TGTGCCAGCAAAAACAGGGTCGGGGAAAAACTGTTTTTT. This chain links TRBV2 with TRBJ1-4; tentatively, D is TRBD1 (6 bases). Per germline, CDR1 SNHLY and CDR2 FYNNEI. Trimming cost V 7 bases and J 8 bases, with 14 bases left between them. The length of the CDR3 is 13 residues.

The rearrangement joins TRBV14 to TRBJ1-4; a weak D match, TRBD1 (5 bases). The CDR3 is 14 amino acids. V lost 6 bases and J lost 8, with 16 bases in between. Germline V lookup: CDR1 SGHDN, CDR2 FVKESK. For the CDR3, the DNA is TGTGCCAGCAGGGGAGACAGCCTCTTGGAAAAACTGTTTTTT. Encoded protein: CASRGDSLLEKLFF.

In this sample, this clone turned up once. The V gene is TRBV29-1, the J gene TRBJ1-5; D unclear. The V end lost 0 bases, the J end lost 1 base, and 13 bases lay between the germline ends. This CDR3 spans 16 amino acids. CDR1 SQVTM and CDR2 ANQGSEA come from the germline V gene. The DNA of the CDR3 is TGCAGCGTTGAAGATTCGGATATGTGGAGCAATCAGCCCCAGCATTTT. Protein: CSVEDSDMWSNQPQHF.

In this sample, this clone turned up once. The chain combines TRBV19 with TRBJ2-7, with D possibly TRBD1 on 5 matching bases. Trimming took off 6 bases at V and 2 bases at J, with 11 bases between the two ends. Germline V gene data show CDR1 as LNHDA and CDR2 as SQIVND (reference sequence). The CDR3 is 13 amino acids. The CDR3 coding sequence is TGTGCCAGTAGCGGACACGAAACCTACGAGCAGTACTTC. This gives the protein CASSGHETYEQYF.

The genes are TRBV25-1 and TRBJ2-3; the D gene is possibly TRBD2 (7 bases). Looked up from germline, CDR1 is MGHDK and CDR2 is SYGVNS. The CDR3 contains 14 residues. Trimming took 5 bases from V and 8 from J, leaving 17 bases between them. DNA of the CDR3: TGTGCCAGCAGTCCCAGCGGGGAAGGGGGTACGCAGTATTTT. Encoded protein: CASSPSGEGGTQYF.

The chain has TRBV7-2 and TRBJ2-3; TRBD2 might be the D (5 bases). V was trimmed by 5 bases and J by 6 bases, leaving 6 bases between them. The CDR3 spans 11 residues. Germline-derived CDR1 and CDR2 are SGHTA and FQGNSA. Here the CDR3 reads CASSQRDTQYF. The CDR3 nucleotides read TGTGCCAGCAGCCAGCGGGATACGCAGTATTTT.

V gene TRBV6-6 combines with J gene TRBJ1-6; 7 bases are shared with TRBD1. V was pared by 6 bases and J by 9 bases, with 5 bases of the junction left unmatched. The CDR3 spans 13 residues. Looked up from germline, CDR1 is MNHNY and CDR2 is SVGAGI (reference sequence). The CDR3 DNA is TGTGCCAGCAGAGACAGGGATGGTTCACCCCTCCACTTT. It codes for CASRDRDGSPLHF.

This clone was observed a handful of times. The rearrangement links TRBV28 to TRBJ1-2; a weak D match, TRBD1 (6 bases). The CDR3 extends over 15 amino acids. Germline V gene lookup returns CDR1 MDHEN and CDR2 SYDVKM. Trimming removed 7 bases at V and 2 bases at J, with 17 bases between. CDR3 amino acids: CASKSSRGENYGYTF. For the CDR3, the DNA is TGTGCCAGCAAGTCCAGTAGGGGGGAGAACTATGGCTACACCTTC.

This chain uses TRBV19 with TRBJ1-5, with TRBD1 as a possible D gene (6 bases). CDR1 and CDR2 (germline): LNHDA, SQIVND (reference sequence). Between the trimmed V and J ends, which lost 8 bases and 2 bases, there was a span of 13 bases. This CDR3 comprises 14 residues. CDR3 sequence: CASLPGAGNQPQHF. The DNA for the CDR3 is TGTGCCAGTTTACCGGGGGCGGGCAATCAGCCCCAGCATTTT.

The chain carries TRBV29-1 and TRBJ2-7, with TRBD1 matching 8 bases. This CDR3 region has 14 residues. V lost 1 base and J lost 5; bases outside the gene matches: 7. Germline loops: CDR1 SQVTM, CDR2 ANQGSEA. CDR3 residues: CSVEGGTGANEQYF. The CDR3 nucleotides read TGCAGCGTTGAAGGTGGGACAGGAGCTAACGAGCAGTACTTC.

CDR3 protein: CSVEQGGETQYF. The CDR3 DNA is TGCAGCGTTGAACAGGGTGGGGAGACCCAGTACTTC. The rearrangement uses TRBV29-1 and TRBJ2-5; D may be TRBD1 (5 bases). Germline V CDR1 and CDR2: SQVTM, ANQGSEA. The CDR3 has 12 amino acids. V lost 2 bases, J lost 5 bases, and 9 bases lay in between.

This clone turned up a few times. The V call is TRBV5-6, the J call TRBJ1-6; no definite D call. V was trimmed by 6 bases and J by 7 bases, leaving 17 bases between them. The CDR3 length is 15 residues. Per the germline V gene, CDR1 is SGHDT and CDR2 is YYEEEE. This chain's CDR3 is CASTSLALRNSPLHF. DNA of the CDR3: TGTGCCAGCACCTCTTTGGCGCTTAGGAATTCACCCCTCCACTTT.

J is TRBJ2-3 and V is TRBV5-8; 13 nucleotides align to TRBD2. J gave up 0 bases and V 5 bases, and 3 bases lay outside the gene matches. This CDR3 comprises 16 residues. Per germline, CDR1 SGHTS and CDR2 YDEGEE. CDR3 residues: CASSRLAGGSTDTQYF. The CDR3 DNA sequence: TGTGCCAGCAGTCGACTAGCGGGGGGCAGCACAGATACGCAGTATTTT.

The V call is TRBV5-1, the J call TRBJ2-5, with 9 bases aligning to TRBD1. The J segment lost 3 bases and the V segment lost 6 bases, leaving 12 bases of the junction unmatched. Germline V gene sequence: CDR1 SGHRS, CDR2 YFSETQ. The CDR3 runs to 16 residues. For the CDR3, the DNA is TGCGCCAGCACCAAGACAGGGGGAGTAATGGAAGAGACCCAGTACTTC. Amino acids: CASTKTGGVMEETQYF.

V and J are TRBV7-2 and TRBJ2-3; 7 positions agree with TRBD2. There are 13 residues in the CDR3. The V and J ends lost 5 bases and 6 bases, in that order; junction bases with no gene match: 5. Germline CDR1 reads SGHTA; CDR2 reads FQGNSA. This chain's CDR3 is CASSKIGGDTQYF. The CDR3 DNA reads TGTGCCAGCAGCAAAATCGGGGGGGATACGCAGTATTTT.

In the case of this clone: The junction does not match germline at one end; this may be a read error. This rearrangement joins TRBV28 to TRBJ1-6; D possibly corresponds to TRBD1 (5 bases). This CDR3 has 16 amino acids. Germline-derived CDR1 and CDR2 are MDHEN and SYDVKM. For the CDR3, the DNA is TGTGCCAGCAGCCGACAGTTGAGCTCCTGTAATTCACCCCTCCACTTT. As protein: CASSRQLSSCNSPLHF.